This paragraph reports one T cell receptor (beta chain). Sequencing was at deep level. Assay used: immunoSEQ multiplex PCR; TCRdb lists only in-frame clones, some missing. The table has around 980,000 clones, more than 75% seen once. The sample comes from a study of shared clonotypes between healthy human individuals. Study-level information: A couple of women and three men aged 18 to 49 made up the donors.

Germline loops: CDR1 MNHNS, CDR2 SASEGT. This CDR3 is built from 15 residues. With V trimmed by 2 bases and J by 7 bases, 5 bases remained unmatched. This TCR was recovered from a man aged 18 to 29 in good health. Some clones in this sample may be carry-over from other donors' samples. Sequenced: memory CD4+ T cells from PBMCs. As for subset: CD45RA-negative fraction. The rearrangement joins TRBV6-1 to TRBJ1-4, with 9 bases aligning to TRBD1. CDR3 protein: CASSESRDRVEKLFF. The CDR3 coding sequence is TGTGCCAGCAGTGAATCCCGGGACAGGGTTGAAAAACTGTTTTTT.